The 2 T cell receptor beta chains given below trace back to one sample, sequenced in a study of CD4 T cell repertoires in COVID-19. Only in-frame clones appear in the TCRdb table, and some are missing; sequencing was by immunoSEQ multiplex PCR. The data contain about 22,000 clones, about nine tenths of them singletons. These memory T cells were uncultured and sequenced directly after ex vivo isolation. The specimen comprised central memory CD4+ T cells from blood, sampled before the COVID-19 pandemic. These receptors were obtained from a human donor who had COVID-19.

V usage is TRBV5-6 and J usage is TRBJ1-5; maybe TRBD1 (5 bases). Germline values: CDR1 SGHDT, CDR2 YYEEEE. CDR3 length: 14 amino acids. V gave up 0 bases and J gave up 4 bases, with 8 bases separating them. CDR3: CASSLAGGNQPQHF. The CDR3 region has the DNA TGTGCCAGCAGCTTGGCCGGGGGGAATCAGCCCCAGCATTTT.

This clone was observed once. The V gene is TRBV5-6, the J gene TRBJ2-3; the match to TRBD1 covers 8 bases. The ends lost 3 bases at V and 6 bases at J; junction bases unmatched: 9. Germline lookup yields CDR1 SGHDT and CDR2 YYEEEE. The CDR3 length is 15 residues. CDR3 DNA sequence: TGTGCCAGCAGCTCCCAGGACAGGGCGGGGGATACGCAGTATTTT. As protein: CASSSQDRAGDTQYF.